The 20 T cell receptor beta chains reported below all come from one sample, sequenced in a study of PD-1 blockade in mismatch repair-deficient tumors. Here immunoSEQ multiplex PCR was the method, and the copy in TCRdb shows in-frame clones only, minus some. The sample shows 40,000 to 65,000 clones, about 84% of them seen only once. Source: peripheral blood, taken approximately 18 weeks after starting pembrolizumab. The receptor set was obtained from an adult with mismatch repair-deficient cancer.

This clone has a single count. V usage is TRBV25-1 and J usage is TRBJ2-1, with D perhaps matching TRBD2 (6 bases). This CDR3 has 15 residues. CDR1 and CDR2 from the germline V gene are MGHDK and SYGVNS. V was shortened by 7 bases and J by 6 bases, with 19 bases between the two germline ends. Here the CDR3 reads CASTSGTGGTNEQFF. CDR3 in DNA: TGTGCCAGCACCTCCGGGACCGGGGGTACCAATGAGCAGTTCTTC.

This clone occurred once. The CDR3 here is CASTPQGGAKNIQYF. The CDR3 nucleotides read TGTGCCAGTACCCCACAGGGAGGGGCCAAAAACATTCAGTACTTC. This chain links TRBV19 with TRBJ2-4, with D perhaps matching TRBD2 (7 bases). V dropped 7 bases and J dropped 1 base, with 14 bases sitting between them. This CDR3 has 15 residues. Germline values: CDR1 LNHDA, CDR2 SQIVND (reference sequence).

The chain couples TRBV4-1 to TRBJ2-7; possibly TRBD1 for D (5 bases). The germline V gene has CDR1 MGHRA and CDR2 YSYEKL. V lost 0 bases and J lost 2, with 14 bases in between. The CDR3 extends over 16 amino acids. The CDR3 region has the DNA TGCGCCAGCAGCCAAGATCTGGGGCCGCCAACCTACGAGCAGTACTTC. This sequence encodes CASSQDLGPPTYEQYF.

The chain employs TRBV5-1 and TRBJ1-5, with 9 bases fitting TRBD1. This CDR3 comprises 15 residues. Germline trimming cut 4 bases from V and 1 base from J; bases unmatched to any gene: 3. Germline values: CDR1 SGHRS, CDR2 YFSETQ. The CDR3: CASSPDRGSNQPQHF. In DNA form, the CDR3 reads TGCGCCAGCAGCCCGGACAGGGGAAGCAATCAGCCCCAGCATTTT.

The chain employs TRBV19 and TRBJ1-5; D is unclear. Trimming pared 3 bases from V and 3 bases from J, leaving 6 bases between. CDR1 and CDR2 from the germline V gene are LNHDA and SQIVND (reference sequence). The length of the CDR3 is 13 residues. CDR3 residues: CASSMGSNQPQHF. The CDR3 nucleotides read TGTGCCAGTAGTATGGGCTCCAATCAGCCCCAGCATTTT.

This clone ranks as medium-sized. The chain joins TRBV29-1 to TRBJ1-1; D remains ambiguous. The CDR3 contains 11 residues. Germline V lookup: CDR1 SQVTM, CDR2 ANQGSEA. Trimming stripped 7 bases from V and 3 bases from J, with 9 bases between. The chain's CDR3 is CSAAEDTEAFF. As DNA, the CDR3 is TGCAGCGCAGCTGAGGACACTGAAGCTTTCTTT.

This sequence joins TRBV6-6 and TRBJ2-6; D is tentatively TRBD1 or TRBD2 (5 bases each). Germline CDR1 and CDR2: MNHNY and SVGAGI (reference sequence). This CDR3 spans 15 amino acids. The V end was cut by 6 bases, the J end by 2 bases, with 11 bases between. The CDR3 DNA reads as TGTGCCAGCAGCCCTCGAGGGGCTGGGGCCAACGTCCTGACTTTC. It codes for CASSPRGAGANVLTF.

The rearrangement joins TRBV19 to TRBJ2-3; 11 bases match TRBD2. This CDR3 is 15 amino acids long. Trimming cost V 3 bases and J 6 bases; bases outside gene matches: 5. Germline V gene data show CDR1 as LNHDA and CDR2 as SQIVND (reference sequence). DNA for the CDR3: TGTGCCAGTAGTATTGGAGCTAGCGGGAGGGATACGCAGTATTTT. Its translation: CASSIGASGRDTQYF.

The rearrangement joins TRBV2 to TRBJ2-1; 9 bases line up with TRBD2. This CDR3 is built from 14 residues. Looked up from germline, CDR1 is SNHLY and CDR2 is FYNNEI. Trimming removed 3 bases from V and 8 bases from J; junction bases left unmatched: 5. The CDR3 DNA reads as TGTGCCAGCAGTGACGTAGCGGGAGCTGATGAGCAGTTCTTC. Its translation is CASSDVAGADEQFF.

The J gene is TRBJ1-4, the V gene TRBV6-5, with no clear D. Trimming left V 0 bases short and J 7 bases short, with 9 bases between. The germline CDR1 and CDR2 sequences are MNHEY and SVGAGI. The CDR3 contains 14 residues. The chain's CDR3 is CASSYSPGAEKLFF. The CDR3 bases are TGTGCCAGCAGTTACTCGCCAGGCGCTGAAAAACTGTTTTTT.

This chain connects TRBV7-8 to TRBJ1-3; D gene unclear. V gave up 1 base and J gave up 0 bases, with 13 bases separating them. Germline V lookup: CDR1 SGHVS, CDR2 FQNEAQ. The CDR3 is 17 residues long. CDR3 in DNA: TGTGCCAGCAGCTTAGTCGTCGTCCCGGACTCTGGAAACACCATATATTTT. This translates into CASSLVVVPDSGNTIYF.

The DNA of the CDR3 is TGCGCCAGCAGCCAAGCAGCTTTAGGGGGCAATCAGCCCCAGCATTTT. Its protein product is CASSQAALGGNQPQHF. The chain carries TRBV4-1 and TRBJ1-5; maybe TRBD1 (5 bases). Germline lookup yields CDR1 MGHRA and CDR2 YSYEKL. This CDR3 comprises 16 residues. V was trimmed by 1 base and J by 2 bases, leaving 12 bases between them.

The chain has TRBV7-8 and TRBJ2-7; no definite D call. Germline V gene data show CDR1 as SGHVS and CDR2 as FQNEAQ. V gave up 0 bases and J gave up 1 base, with 19 bases separating them. The CDR3 loop spans 18 amino acids. CDR3 sequence reads: CASSLAVHISSPSYEQYF. The CDR3 nucleotides are TGTGCCAGCAGCTTAGCGGTCCATATCTCTTCCCCATCCTACGAGCAGTACTTC.

The J gene is TRBJ1-2, the V gene TRBV28, with 7 bases fitting TRBD1. There are 13 residues in the CDR3. Looked up from germline, CDR1 is MDHEN and CDR2 is SYDVKM. Losses at the gene ends were 6 bases for V and 4 bases for J; bases not matched to a gene: 5. The CDR3: CASSQGQAYGYTF. In DNA, the CDR3 is TGTGCCAGCAGCCAAGGACAGGCCTATGGCTACACCTTC.

The rearrangement links TRBV9 to TRBJ2-5; tentative D call: TRBD2 (6 bases). The germline V gene encodes CDR1 SGDLS and CDR2 YYNGEE. Trimming stripped 4 bases from V and 3 bases from J, with 22 bases between. The CDR3 has 17 amino acids. This CDR3 is CASSLSGGPWGKETQYF. Written as DNA, the CDR3 is TGTGCCAGCAGCCTCTCCGGGGGTCCGTGGGGGAAAGAGACCCAGTACTTC.

This chain connects TRBV5-4 to TRBJ2-1; D might be TRBD1 or TRBD2, each matching 5 bases. From germline, CDR1 is SGHNT and CDR2 YYREEE (reference sequence). V was clipped by 4 bases and J by 5 bases, with 10 bases between them. CDR3 length: 13 amino acids. The CDR3 coding sequence is TGTGCCAGCAGCCCGGGACCCAACAATGAGCAGTTCTTC. Translated: CASSPGPNNEQFF.

V gene TRBV6-5 combines with J gene TRBJ2-7; 7 bases are a match to TRBD2. Looked up from germline, CDR1 is MNHEY and CDR2 is SVGAGI. J gave up 5 bases and V 4 bases, and 11 bases lay outside the gene matches. CDR3 size: 15 residues. The CDR3 nucleotides are TGTGCCAGCAGTTCTCCTTCGGGACTACGCAACGAGCAGTACTTC. This translates into CASSSPSGLRNEQYF.

This chain links TRBV4-1 with TRBJ2-1; D possibly corresponds to TRBD1 (6 bases). The germline V gene encodes CDR1 MGHRA and CDR2 YSYEKL. This CDR3 is built from 15 residues. Deletions cut 1 base from V and 5 bases from J, with 12 bases between. The CDR3 spells CASSQAPAGDNEQFF. The CDR3 DNA follows: TGCGCCAGCAGCCAAGCCCCGGCAGGGGACAATGAGCAGTTCTTC.

The chain is built from TRBV9 and TRBJ2-7; the match to TRBD1 covers 10 bases. Germline CDR1 is SGDLS and CDR2 is YYNGEE. Trimming removed 4 bases from V and 6 bases from J; junction bases left unmatched: 10. The CDR3 extends over 15 amino acids. CDR3 protein: CASSSTGGSRAEQYF. Here the CDR3 DNA reads TGTGCCAGCAGCTCGACAGGGGGCAGTAGGGCCGAGCAGTACTTC.

The chain employs TRBV14 and TRBJ2-5; the D is unclear. Germline V gives CDR1 SGHDN, CDR2 FVKESK. CDR3 length: 19 amino acids. V was clipped by 4 bases and J by 2 bases, with 26 bases between them. CDR3 nucleotides: TGTGCCAGCAGCCCGGCCCTGGTCCTTTTTACCACCAATCAAGAGACCCAGTACTTC. Residues: CASSPALVLFTTNQETQYF.